This T cell receptor beta chain is drawn from a study of shared clonotypes between healthy human individuals. Turning to this clone: Its antigen remains unknown. The junction differs from germline at one of its ends, possibly a read error.

General study findings and limits: The study found about 5% of naive CD4 clonotypes shared across four donors.

Assay used: immunoSEQ multiplex PCR; TCRdb lists only in-frame clones, some missing. The sample has around 940,000 clones, less than 85% seen once. Germline lookup yields CDR1 KGHSH and CDR2 LQKENI. This CDR3 is 14 amino acids long. In the CD4+ fraction, cells were divided into CD45RA+ naive and CD45RA-negative memory subsets. The genes are TRBV18 and TRBJ2-3, with TRBD2 identical over 7 bases. Sequencing was done on a sample of memory CD4+ T cells sorted from blood. As for subset: CD45RA-negative fraction. The source of this sequence is a man between 18 and 35 years old in good health. This CDR3 reads CASSRSTSKDTQYF. DNA for the CDR3: TGTGCCAGCTCCCGCTCGACTAGCAAAGATACGCAGTATTTT.